The next 18 T cell receptor beta chains were all read from a single sample in a study of blood T cells in healthy people across ages. Primed by a sample-barcoded 5' primer and a J-beta primer mix, a second PCR proceeded for about 6 to 12 cycles. TCRdb fed the 5' RACE reads into MiXCR, producing one record per CDR3 protein. This table holds around 710,000 distinct CDR3 sequences, more than 40% found once. The sequencing sample was made of blood. The receptors stem from a woman aged 55-70 years in good health.

The chain has TRBV4-2 and TRBJ2-1, with unresolved D. The CDR3 runs 14 residues. Germline assignment: CDR1 LGHNA and CDR2 YNFKEQ. The V gene lost 5 bases and the J gene lost 5 bases, with 13 bases spanning the gap. The CDR3 bases are TGTGCCAGCAGCGCCCGGAGCAGCAACAATGAGCAGTTCTTC. Translating gives CASSARSSNNEQFF.

The V gene is TRBV7-9, the J gene TRBJ1-4; 10 bases fit TRBD1. The V segment lost 5 bases and the J segment 10 bases; nucleotides outside the gene matches: 7. Germline V lookup: CDR1 SEHNR, CDR2 FQNEAQ (reference sequence). The CDR3 loop spans 14 amino acids. CDR3 loop: CASSPGQGSGKLFF. In DNA, the CDR3 is TGTGCCAGCAGCCCGGGACAGGGGAGTGGAAAACTGTTTTTT.

The chain carries TRBV20-1 and TRBJ2-3; TRBD2 matches 7 bases. Per the germline V gene, CDR1 is DFQATT and CDR2 is SNEGSKA (reference sequence). V was pared by 1 base and J by 5 bases, with 6 bases of the junction left unmatched. This CDR3 has 14 residues. The CDR3, as DNA: TGCAGTGCTAGAGGGGGAGGGATGGTAGATACGCAGTATTTT. This encodes CSARGGGMVDTQYF.

The chain uses TRBV10-2 and TRBJ2-3; D assignment may be TRBD1 or TRBD2 (5 bases each). The CDR3 extends over 13 amino acids. The V and J ends lost 6 bases and 7 bases respectively, with 14 bases between them. Germline loops: CDR1 WSHSY, CDR2 SAAADI. The CDR3 here is CASSEGTVNTQYF. The CDR3 nucleotides read TGCGCCAGCAGCGAAGGGACCGTAAATACGCAGTATTTT.

This sequence joins TRBV4-2 and TRBJ2-1; 7 bases line up with TRBD2. The CDR3 loop spans 16 amino acids. The V segment lost 0 bases and the J segment 4 bases; nucleotides outside the gene matches: 6. CDR1 is LGHNA, CDR2 YNFKEQ, per germline. For the CDR3, the DNA is TGTGCCAGCAGCCAAGATGGCCGGGAGGCTTACAATGAGCAGTTCTTC. Amino acid sequence: CASSQDGREAYNEQFF.

This chain links TRBV28 with TRBJ2-5; TRBD2 matches 13 bases. The CDR3 length is 16 residues. Trimming cost V 3 bases and J 4 bases; bases outside gene matches: 5. Germline V gene lookup returns CDR1 MDHEN and CDR2 SYDVKM. In nucleotides, the CDR3 is TGTGCCAGCAGTTTTGGACTAGCGGGAGACCTAGAGACCCAGTACTTC. Translation gives CASSFGLAGDLETQYF.

This clonotype was seen at least ten times. This chain joins TRBV15 and TRBJ2-5; D uncertain. Trimming stripped 1 base from V and 4 bases from J, with 7 bases between. There are 13 residues in the CDR3. CDR1 is LNHNV and CDR2 is YYDKDF in the germline V gene (reference sequence). The CDR3 coding sequence is TGTGCCACCAGCAGAGTTGGCGGAGAGACCCAGTACTTC. Translated, it gives CATSRVGGETQYF.

This clonotype was seen a handful of times. This chain joins TRBV20-1 and TRBJ2-1; TRBD2 matches at 7 bases. This CDR3 spans 13 amino acids. Germline V gene data show CDR1 as DFQATT and CDR2 as SNEGSKA (reference sequence). With 6 bases clipped from V and 8 bases from J, the junction kept 10 bases outside the gene matches. For the CDR3, the DNA is TGCAGTGCCCCCCCGGGAGGAAAAGATGAGCAGTTCTTC. This translates into CSAPPGGKDEQFF.

The V gene is TRBV20-1, the J gene TRBJ2-3; 11 positions match TRBD2. The CDR3 is made up of 18 amino acids. V trimming: 6 bases; J trimming: 0 bases; junction bases outside the gene matches: 14. Germline lookup yields CDR1 DFQATT and CDR2 SNEGSKA (reference sequence). CDR3 region: CSAPLGTSGSSSTDTQYF. The CDR3 coding sequence is TGCAGTGCCCCCCTGGGGACTAGCGGTAGTTCTAGCACAGATACGCAGTATTTT.

This chain uses TRBV6-1 with TRBJ1-1; D unresolved. There are 14 residues in the CDR3. CDR1 is MNHNS and CDR2 is SASEGT in the germline V gene. Trimming shortened V by 2 bases and J by 1 base, and 8 bases separated the two germline ends. CDR3 amino acids: CASSEKGGNTEAFF. The CDR3 coding sequence is TGTGCCAGCAGTGAAAAAGGCGGGAACACTGAAGCTTTCTTT.

In its sample, this clonotype was seen a few times. J is TRBJ1-1 and V is TRBV18, with TRBD1 as a possible D gene (5 bases). The CDR3 contains 14 residues. V lost 3 bases to trimming and J lost 4 bases, with 12 bases between them. The germline V gene encodes CDR1 KGHSH and CDR2 LQKENI. Written as DNA, the CDR3 is TGTGCCAGCTCACCCACGGGACGTATCACTGAAGCTTTCTTT. Amino acids: CASSPTGRITEAFF.

This chain links TRBV20-1 with TRBJ2-5; 7 nucleotides line up with TRBD1. J was trimmed by 11 bases and V by 4 bases; bases with no gene match: 10. CDR1 DFQATT and CDR2 SNEGSKA come from the germline V gene (reference sequence). This CDR3 has 12 residues. This chain's CDR3 is CSANPQGNEQYF. CDR3 DNA sequence: TGCAGTGCTAACCCACAGGGGAATGAGCAGTACTTC.

J is TRBJ1-2 and V is TRBV9; D not certain. CDR1 is SGDLS, CDR2 YYNGEE, per germline. This CDR3 comprises 13 residues. Trimming left V 0 bases short and J 6 bases short, with 9 bases between. CDR3 in DNA: TGTGCCAGCAGCGTAGTTAACGGCAATGGCTACACCTTC. Protein sequence: CASSVVNGNGYTF. Complete variable domain (other parts from reference TRBV9 and TRBJ1-2): DSGVTQTPKHLITATGQRVTLRCSPRSGDLSVYWYQQSLDQGLQFLIQYYNGEERAKGNILERFSAQQFPDLHSELNLSSLELGDSALYFCASSVVNGNGYTFGSGTRLTVV.

The chain has TRBV6-1 and TRBJ1-1; D may be TRBD1 (5 bases). The CDR3 totals 15 residues. Trimming took off 2 bases at V and 8 bases at J, with 18 bases between the two ends. Germline-derived CDR1 and CDR2 are MNHNS and SASEGT. CDR3: CASSEPGLPGREAFF. CDR3 DNA sequence: TGTGCCAGCAGTGAACCGGGACTCCCCGGCAGGGAAGCTTTCTTT.

This clonotype was seen once. The chain links TRBV7-6 to TRBJ2-1; 12 nucleotides agree with TRBD2. V trimming: 3 bases; J trimming: 7 bases; junction bases outside the gene matches: 10. The germline V gene has CDR1 SGHVS and CDR2 FNYEAQ. The CDR3 has 17 amino acids. This CDR3 reads CASSLLATSGRTNEQFF. The CDR3 DNA sequence: TGTGCCAGCAGCTTGCTTGCTACTAGCGGGAGGACTAATGAGCAGTTCTTC.

This clonotype was counted a few times. The chain links TRBV7-8 to TRBJ1-6; 7 nucleotides agree with TRBD1. CDR3 size: 14 residues. V gave up 3 bases and J gave up 7 bases; unmatched junction bases: 3. The germline gives CDR1 SGHVS, CDR2 FQNEAQ. Here the CDR3 DNA reads TGTGCCAGCAGCTTGGGACAGAGGAATTCACCCCTCCACTTT. Translation: CASSLGQRNSPLHF.

The CDR3 coding sequence is TGTGCCAGCAGTCACAGACAGGGTGGCAATCAGCCCCAGCATTTT. This gives the protein CASSHRQGGNQPQHF. The genes are TRBV28 and TRBJ1-5; 7 bases match TRBD1. The V and J ends lost 5 bases and 2 bases, in that order; junction bases with no gene match: 6. The length of the CDR3 is 15 residues. Per germline, CDR1 MDHEN and CDR2 SYDVKM. The variable domain in full, completed from reference TRBV28 and TRBJ1-5, reads DVKVTQSSRYLVKRTGEKVFLECVQDMDHENMFWYRQDPGLGLRLIYFSYDVKMKEKGDIPEGYSVSREKKERFSLILESASTNQTSMYLCASSHRQGGNQPQHFGDGTRLSIL.

This chain connects TRBV7-2 to TRBJ2-3; 13 nucleotides match TRBD2. Unmatched junction bases numbered 2, after V lost 6 bases and J lost 2 bases. The V gene's germline CDR1 is SGHTA and CDR2 FQGNSA. CDR3 size: 15 residues. The CDR3 DNA follows: TGTGCCAGCAGGACTAGCGGGGGGCACACAGATACGCAGTATTTT. Translated, it gives CASRTSGGHTDTQYF.